The present T cell receptor beta chain was sequenced within a study of blood T cell repertoires in COVID-19. V shed 0 bases, J shed 3 bases, and the junction held 7 bases outside the gene matches. CDR1 is SGHNT, CDR2 YYREEE, per germline (reference sequence). The CDR3 has 16 amino acids. Assay used: immunoSEQ multiplex PCR; TCRdb lists only in-frame clones, some missing. The table lists over 400,000 clones, 88% of them singletons. The clonotype originates from a woman aged 55-75 years who had recovered from COVID-19. The gene calls are TRBV5-4 and TRBJ2-3; 7 nucleotides agree with TRBD1. Material: PBMCs or T cells enriched from blood (not recorded which). CDR3 amino acids: CASSLGNRGRTDTQYF. The CDR3 nucleotides are TGTGCCAGCAGCTTGGGGAACAGGGGTAGGACAGATACGCAGTATTTT. Variable domain in full (rest from reference TRBV5-4 and TRBJ2-3): ETGVTQSPTHLIKTRGQQVTLRCSSQSGHNTVSWYQQALGQGPQFIFQYYREEENGRGNFPPRFSGLQFPNYSSELNVNALELDDSALYLCASSLGNRGRTDTQYFGPGTRLTVL.